Shown below are 27 T cell receptor beta chains from a single sample sequenced in a study of regulatory T cells in long-lasting Graves disease. Combining iRepertoire HTBI primers with Arm-PCR of CDR3 regions, the authors built TCR beta libraries. Via MiXCR, TCRdb re-called the multiplex PCR reads, giving one row per CDR3 protein. Of about 370,000 distinct CDR3 sequences in the sample, less than 20% were seen once. Documented time point: newly diagnosed GD, antithyroid drugs for less than 3 months. PBMCs were the source of the RNA used for TCR sequencing. The starting material was peripheral blood mononuclear cells (PBMCs), obtained at new diagnosis, from a patient treated with antithyroid drugs. The receptors were sampled from a female donor with Graves disease.

This chain links TRBV6-1 with TRBJ2-3, with D tentatively TRBD1 (6 bases). This CDR3 contains 16 residues. Germline V gene sequence: CDR1 MNHNS, CDR2 SASEGT. V lost 6 bases and J lost 0, with 16 bases in between. The CDR3 is CASRRVWDISTDTQYF. CDR3 sequence (DNA): TGTGCCAGCAGGCGGGTGTGGGACATAAGCACAGATACGCAGTATTTT.

J is TRBJ2-5 and V is TRBV5-1; the D gene could be TRBD1 or TRBD2 (7 bases each). The CDR3 consists of 14 residues. V lost 6 bases, J lost 5 bases, and 17 bases lay in between. Germline CDR1 and CDR2: SGHRS and YFSETQ. This CDR3 is CASTTGRAWETQYF. The CDR3 nucleotides read TGCGCCAGCACGACAGGGAGGGCTTGGGAGACCCAGTACTTC. The full variable domain, rest sourced from reference TRBV5-1 and TRBJ2-5, is KAGVTQTPRYLIKTRGQQVTLSCSPISGHRSVSWYQQTPGQGLQFLFEYFSETQRNKGNFPGRFSGRQFSNSRSEMNVSTLELGDSALYLCASTTGRAWETQYFGPGTRLLVL.

V usage is TRBV4-3 and J usage is TRBJ2-1; tentatively, D is TRBD1 (6 bases). Germline V CDR1 and CDR2: LGHNA, YSLEER. This CDR3 is 17 amino acids long. V lost 1 base, J lost 1 base, and 14 bases lay in between. The CDR3 DNA reads TGCGCCAGCAGCCAAGCCCCACAGGGCCATTCCTACAATGAGCAGTTCTTC. Translated: CASSQAPQGHSYNEQFF.

The chain employs TRBV19 and TRBJ1-6; D is unresolved. V was clipped by 7 bases and J by 1 base, with 5 bases between them. The CDR3 runs 13 residues. The germline V gene has CDR1 LNHDA and CDR2 SQIVND (reference sequence). The CDR3: CASKSSYNSPLHF. Here the CDR3 DNA reads TGTGCCAGTAAGAGTTCCTATAATTCACCCCTCCACTTT.

V gene TRBV25-1 combines with J gene TRBJ1-1, with TRBD1 matching over 7 bases. With 4 bases clipped from V and 4 bases from J, the junction kept 6 bases outside the gene matches. This CDR3 comprises 14 residues. Germline-derived CDR1 and CDR2 are MGHDK and SYGVNS. The CDR3 sequence: CASSGGTEPTEAFF. In nucleotides, the CDR3 is TGTGCCAGCAGTGGGGGGACAGAACCCACTGAAGCTTTCTTT.

This clonotype has a count of ten or more. The chain joins TRBV30 to TRBJ1-1; perhaps TRBD1 as D (5 bases). From germline, CDR1 is GTSNPN and CDR2 SVGIG (reference sequence). The length of the CDR3 is 15 residues. Trimming took 3 bases from V and 5 from J, leaving 19 bases between them. CDR3 coding DNA: TGTGCCTGGAGATTGGCAGGGTTGATGCGAACTGAAGCTTTCTTT. As protein: CAWRLAGLMRTEAFF.

The CDR3 DNA sequence: TGCGCCAGCAGCTTTCGGGAGGACTCCTACGAGCAGTACTTC. Protein product: CASSFREDSYEQYF. The chain recombines TRBV5-1 with TRBJ2-7, with 7 nucleotides matching TRBD2. Germline CDR1 SGHRS, CDR2 YFSETQ. The CDR3 totals 14 residues. The junction had 2 bases not matched to a gene; V was cut back by 2 bases and J by 0 bases.

This clonotype has at least ten counts. The rearrangement uses TRBV5-4 and TRBJ1-2, with 9 bases identical to TRBD1. The CDR3 consists of 15 residues. Trimming took 4 bases from V and 7 from J; bases not matched to a gene: 11. Germline assignment: CDR1 SGHNT and CDR2 YYREEE (reference sequence). DNA of the CDR3: TGTGCCAGCAGCATACCCTCGGGACAGGGTTTTGGCTACACCTTC. Its protein is CASSIPSGQGFGYTF. Variable domain in full (rest from reference TRBV5-4 and TRBJ1-2): ETGVTQSPTHLIKTRGQQVTLRCSSQSGHNTVSWYQQALGQGPQFIFQYYREEENGRGNFPPRFSGLQFPNYSSELNVNALELDDSALYLCASSIPSGQGFGYTFGSGTRLTVV.

This clonotype showed up many times. J is TRBJ1-4 and V is TRBV3-1; D is unresolved. The length of the CDR3 is 15 residues. Germline V gene lookup returns CDR1 LGHDT and CDR2 YNNKEL (reference sequence). The V gene lost 0 bases and the J gene lost 5 bases, with 10 bases spanning the gap. The CDR3 nucleotides are TGTGCCAGCAGCCAAGATCGATTACAGAATGAAAAACTGTTTTTT. Protein: CASSQDRLQNEKLFF.

This clonotype was recorded at least ten times. The rearrangement links TRBV7-2 to TRBJ1-3; TRBD1 agrees at 9 bases. There are 16 residues in the CDR3. Germline CDR1 reads SGHTA; CDR2 reads FQGNSA. V lost 5 bases to trimming and J lost 3 bases; unmatched junction nucleotides: 8. CDR3 nucleotide sequence: TGTGCCAGCAGCGATAAGACAGGGGGTATTGGAAACACCATATATTTT. Protein sequence: CASSDKTGGIGNTIYF. Full variable domain (outside the CDR3, taken from reference TRBV7-2 and TRBJ1-3): GAGVSQSPSNKVTEKGKDVELRCDPISGHTALYWYRQSLGQGLEFLIYFQGNSAPDKSGLPSDRFSAERTGGSVSTLTIQRTQQEDSAVYLCASSDKTGGIGNTIYFGEGSWLTVV.

In this sample, this clonotype turned up a few times. The chain joins TRBV7-6 to TRBJ2-2; D uncertain. Deletions cut 8 bases from V and 0 bases from J, with 10 bases between. This CDR3 comprises 14 residues. The germline V gene has CDR1 SGHVS and CDR2 FNYEAQ. The CDR3 DNA follows: TGTGCCAGCCGTCCGGCTGCGAACACCGGGGAGCTGTTTTTT. This translates into CASRPAANTGELFF.

The table lists this clonotype with many counts. The V and J genes are TRBV6-1 and TRBJ1-5; the match to TRBD1 covers 10 bases. Germline CDR1 is MNHNS and CDR2 is SASEGT. With V trimmed by 8 bases and J by 9 bases, 13 bases remained unmatched. The CDR3 is 15 amino acids. In nucleotides, the CDR3 is TGTGCCAGCGACTTGACAGGGGGCGCCGGACGGCCCCAGCATTTT. Translated, it gives CASDLTGGAGRPQHF.

This clonotype was recorded many times. The chain carries TRBV30 and TRBJ1-1; D not certain. The CDR3 extends over 10 amino acids. Germline V gene lookup returns CDR1 GTSNPN and CDR2 SVGIG (reference sequence). Trimming removed 2 bases from V and 7 bases from J, with 5 bases in between. CDR3 loop: CAWSLHEAFF. CDR3 nucleotides: TGTGCCTGGAGTTTACATGAAGCTTTCTTT.

This clonotype was recorded at least ten times. J is TRBJ2-1 and V is TRBV5-1, with 11 bases lining up with TRBD2. The J segment lost 0 bases and the V segment lost 4 bases, leaving 3 bases of the junction unmatched. This CDR3 spans 16 amino acids. Germline V CDR1 and CDR2: SGHRS, YFSETQ. Here the CDR3 DNA reads TGCGCCAGCAGCCTGACTAGCGGGGTCTCCTACAATGAGCAGTTCTTC. Translation: CASSLTSGVSYNEQFF.

The V gene is TRBV19, the J gene TRBJ2-2, with TRBD1 matching over 8 bases. Trimming removed 4 bases from V and 6 bases from J; junction bases left unmatched: 7. This CDR3 contains 15 residues. In germline, CDR1 is LNHDA, CDR2 SQIVND (reference sequence). The CDR3 is CASSTRQGFAGELFF. The CDR3 DNA reads TGTGCCAGTAGTACCCGACAGGGGTTCGCCGGGGAGCTGTTTTTT. Full variable domain (outside the CDR3, taken from reference TRBV19 and TRBJ2-2): DGGITQSPKYLFRKEGQNVTLSCEQNLNHDAMYWYRQDPGQGLRLIYYSQIVNDFQKGDIAEGYSVSREKKESFPLTVTSAQKNPTAFYLCASSTRQGFAGELFFGEGSRLTVL.

This clonotype was detected ten times or more. The chain combines TRBV5-5 with TRBJ1-1, with a tentative D call TRBD1 (5 bases). The CDR3 extends over 14 amino acids. The ends were cut back, 0 bases at V and 6 bases at J, with 12 bases in the middle. Germline V lookup: CDR1 SGHKS, CDR2 YYEKEE (reference sequence). The CDR3 loop reads CASSLVAGYSEAFF. CDR3 nucleotides: TGTGCCAGCAGCTTGGTTGCAGGGTACTCTGAAGCTTTCTTT.

The chain employs TRBV20-1 and TRBJ1-5; D unclear. Germline lookup yields CDR1 DFQATT and CDR2 SNEGSKA (reference sequence). The CDR3 loop spans 14 amino acids. Deletions cut 0 bases from V and 3 bases from J, with 9 bases between. The CDR3 reads CSARDPSSNQPQHF. The CDR3 region has the DNA TGCAGTGCTAGAGATCCGAGTTCCAATCAGCCCCAGCATTTT.

This clonotype was seen many times. V and J are TRBV4-1 and TRBJ2-1; D may be TRBD1 (5 bases). The germline V and J ends were trimmed by 1 base and 10 bases, with 8 bases remaining between them. CDR1 is MGHRA and CDR2 is YSYEKL in the germline V gene. The CDR3 is 12 amino acids. This CDR3 reads CASSQAGYEQFF. In nucleotides, the CDR3 is TGCGCCAGCAGCCAAGCAGGGTACGAGCAGTTCTTC.

This clonotype was seen repeatedly, ten times or more. The gene calls are TRBV12-3 or TRBV12-4 and TRBJ2-5; weak D call: TRBD1 (6 bases). V was clipped by 5 bases and J by 5 bases, with 18 bases between them. CDR3 size: 15 residues. The CDR3 protein is CASSRDRSRTETQYF. In DNA, the CDR3 is TGTGCCAGCAGTCGAGACAGGTCTAGAACTGAGACCCAGTACTTC.

This clonotype came up many times. This chain links TRBV3-1 with TRBJ2-1, with TRBD2 matching over 7 bases. Germline loops: CDR1 LGHDT, CDR2 YNNKEL (reference sequence). The CDR3 spans 16 residues. The trim removed 0 bases at V and 7 bases at J, leaving 9 bases unmatched. The CDR3 sequence is CASSQEGGSLDNEQFF. CDR3 in DNA: TGTGCCAGCAGCCAAGAGGGCGGGAGCCTTGATAATGAGCAGTTCTTC.

The table lists this clonotype with many counts. This chain links TRBV4-1 with TRBJ2-3, with D possibly being TRBD2 (6 bases). V was trimmed by 0 bases and J by 0 bases, leaving 13 bases between them. The CDR3 covers 17 residues. CDR1 is MGHRA, CDR2 YSYEKL, per germline. This CDR3 reads CASSQESRTTSTDTQYF. In DNA form, the CDR3 reads TGCGCCAGCAGCCAAGAAAGCAGGACTACTAGCACAGATACGCAGTATTTT.

The table lists this clonotype with a few counts. V is TRBV25-1 and J is TRBJ2-5, with D possibly matching TRBD1 (5 bases). V was pared by 4 bases and J by 1 base, with 10 bases between. Germline lookup yields CDR1 MGHDK and CDR2 SYGVNS. This CDR3 is 14 amino acids long. The CDR3 bases are TGTGCCAGCAGTGCCAAGGGGCCCCAAGAGACCCAGTACTTC. The encoded protein is CASSAKGPQETQYF.

In this sample, this clonotype turned up many times. This may be a read error, as it is one base from a much larger clone. The rearrangement uses TRBV28 and TRBJ2-7; TRBD1 matches 7 bases. Germline CDR1 is MDHEN and CDR2 is SYDVKM. Germline trimming cut 3 bases from V and 3 bases from J; bases unmatched to any gene: 2. This CDR3 is built from 13 residues. CDR3 DNA sequence: TGTGCCAGCAGTTTCGGACAGGTCTACGAGCAGTACTTC. As protein: CASSFGQVYEQYF.

In this sample, this clonotype turned up a few times. The chain links TRBV29-1 to TRBJ2-1; 8 bases are shared with TRBD2. CDR1 is SQVTM, CDR2 ANQGSEA, per germline. There are 16 residues in the CDR3. Trimming at V came to 4 bases and at J to 4 bases, leaving 12 bases not matched to a gene. CDR3 amino acids: CSVGAPTSGIYNEQFF. The CDR3, as DNA: TGCAGCGTTGGAGCCCCAACTAGCGGAATATACAATGAGCAGTTCTTC.

This clonotype has more than one count but fewer than ten. Being one base from a much bigger clone, this may be a read error. V is TRBV4-1 and J is TRBJ2-1; D might be TRBD1 (5 bases). Germline V gene lookup returns CDR1 MGHRA and CDR2 YSYEKL. V was clipped by 4 bases and J by 15 bases, with 22 bases between them. CDR3 length: 14 residues. CDR3 residues: CASSPLRTTPGGFF. The CDR3, as DNA: TGCGCCAGCAGCCCACTGCGGACAACACCCGGTGGGTTCTTC.

This clonotype was recorded at least ten times. J is TRBJ1-1 and V is TRBV5-1; D is perhaps TRBD1 (6 bases). Trimming left V 5 bases short and J 8 bases short, with 10 bases between. CDR3 length: 11 residues. CDR1 is SGHRS and CDR2 is YFSETQ in the germline V gene. Here the CDR3 reads CASRGGAEAFF. The CDR3 DNA reads TGCGCCAGCAGAGGGGGGGCCGAAGCTTTCTTT.

This clonotype was counted many times. The chain carries TRBV20-1 and TRBJ2-7; TRBD2 matches at 10 bases. This CDR3 spans 13 amino acids. Germline V gene data show CDR1 as DFQATT and CDR2 as SNEGSKA (reference sequence). Trimming removed 4 bases from V and 3 bases from J; junction bases left unmatched: 3. CDR3 residues: CSATSGGDYEQYF. CDR3 in DNA: TGCAGTGCTACTAGCGGGGGAGACTACGAGCAGTACTTC.